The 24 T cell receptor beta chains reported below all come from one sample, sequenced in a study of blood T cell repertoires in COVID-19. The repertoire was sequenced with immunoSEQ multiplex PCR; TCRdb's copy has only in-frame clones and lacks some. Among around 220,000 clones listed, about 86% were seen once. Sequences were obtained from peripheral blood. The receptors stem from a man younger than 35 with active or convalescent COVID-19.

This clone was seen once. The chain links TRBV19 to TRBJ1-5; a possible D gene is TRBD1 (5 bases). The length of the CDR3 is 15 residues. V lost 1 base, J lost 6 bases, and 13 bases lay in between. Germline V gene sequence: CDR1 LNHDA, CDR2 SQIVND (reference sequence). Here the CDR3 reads CASSIVAQGLQPQHF. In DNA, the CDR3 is TGTGCCAGTAGTATAGTGGCCCAGGGTCTTCAGCCCCAGCATTTT.

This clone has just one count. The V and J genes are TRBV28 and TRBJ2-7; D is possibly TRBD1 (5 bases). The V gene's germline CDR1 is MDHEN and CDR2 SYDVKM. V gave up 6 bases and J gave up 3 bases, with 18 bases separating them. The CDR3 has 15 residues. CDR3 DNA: TGTGCCAGCAGGGTTAGGGGTACTTGGGACTACGAGCAGTACTTC. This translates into CASRVRGTWDYEQYF. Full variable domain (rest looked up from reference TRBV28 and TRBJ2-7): DVKVTQSSRYLVKRTGEKVFLECVQDMDHENMFWYRQDPGLGLRLIYFSYDVKMKEKGDIPEGYSVSREKKERFSLILESASTNQTSMYLCASRVRGTWDYEQYFGPGTRLTVT.

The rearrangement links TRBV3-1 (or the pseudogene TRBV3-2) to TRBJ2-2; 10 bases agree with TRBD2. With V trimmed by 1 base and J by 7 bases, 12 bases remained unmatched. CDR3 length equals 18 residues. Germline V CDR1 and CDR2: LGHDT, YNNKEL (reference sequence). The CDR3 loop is CASSQGLAGVSSDGELFF. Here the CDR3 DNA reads TGTGCCAGCAGCCAAGGGCTAGCGGGAGTATCAAGTGACGGGGAGCTGTTTTTT.

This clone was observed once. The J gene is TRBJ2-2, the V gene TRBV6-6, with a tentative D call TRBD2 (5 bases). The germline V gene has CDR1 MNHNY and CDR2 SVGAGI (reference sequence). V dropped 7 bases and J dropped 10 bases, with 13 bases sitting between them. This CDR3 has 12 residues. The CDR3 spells CASIGGSPELFF. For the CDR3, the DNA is TGTGCCAGCATCGGTGGGAGTCCGGAGCTGTTTTTT.

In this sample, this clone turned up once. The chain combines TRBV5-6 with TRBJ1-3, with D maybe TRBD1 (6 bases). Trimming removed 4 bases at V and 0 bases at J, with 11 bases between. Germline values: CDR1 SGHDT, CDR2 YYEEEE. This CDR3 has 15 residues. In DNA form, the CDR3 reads TGTGCCAGCAGCCGACAGGTTTTCTCTGGAAACACCATATATTTT. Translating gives CASSRQVFSGNTIYF.

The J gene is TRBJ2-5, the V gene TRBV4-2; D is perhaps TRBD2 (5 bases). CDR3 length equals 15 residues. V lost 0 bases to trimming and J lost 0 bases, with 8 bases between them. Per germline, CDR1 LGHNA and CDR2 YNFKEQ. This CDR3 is CASSQDPGNQETQYF. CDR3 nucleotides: TGTGCCAGCAGCCAAGATCCGGGGAACCAAGAGACCCAGTACTTC.

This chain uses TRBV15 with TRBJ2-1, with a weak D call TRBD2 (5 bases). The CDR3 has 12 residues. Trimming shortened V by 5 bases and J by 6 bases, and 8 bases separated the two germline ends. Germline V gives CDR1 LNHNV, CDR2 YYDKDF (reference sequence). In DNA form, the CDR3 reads TGTGCCACCAGCCGCGGGCGCAATGAGCAGTTCTTC. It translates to CATSRGRNEQFF.

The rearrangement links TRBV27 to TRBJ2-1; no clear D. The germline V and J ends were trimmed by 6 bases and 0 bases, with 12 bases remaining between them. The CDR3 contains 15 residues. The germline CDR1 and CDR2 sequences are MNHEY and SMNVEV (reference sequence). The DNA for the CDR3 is TGTGCCAGCAGATCAGGAATACACTCCTACAATGAGCAGTTCTTC. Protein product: CASRSGIHSYNEQFF.

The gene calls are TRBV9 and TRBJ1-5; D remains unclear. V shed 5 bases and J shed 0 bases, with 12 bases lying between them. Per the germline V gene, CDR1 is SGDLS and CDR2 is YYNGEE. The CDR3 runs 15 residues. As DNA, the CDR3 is TGTGCCAGCAGAAGCGGAACGCCTAGCAATCAGCCCCAGCATTTT. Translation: CASRSGTPSNQPQHF.

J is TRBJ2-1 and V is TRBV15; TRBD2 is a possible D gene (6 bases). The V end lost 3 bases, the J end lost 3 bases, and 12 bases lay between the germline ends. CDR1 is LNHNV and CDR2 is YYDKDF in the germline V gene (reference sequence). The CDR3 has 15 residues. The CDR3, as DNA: TGTGCCACCAGCAGGGGCGGGAACGGCTACAATGAGCAGTTCTTC. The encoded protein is CATSRGGNGYNEQFF.

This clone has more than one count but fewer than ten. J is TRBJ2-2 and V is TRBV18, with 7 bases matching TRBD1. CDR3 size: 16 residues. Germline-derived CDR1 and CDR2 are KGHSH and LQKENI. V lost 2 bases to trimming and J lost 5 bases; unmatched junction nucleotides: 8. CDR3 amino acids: CASSPGKGTVTGELFF. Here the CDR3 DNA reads TGTGCCAGCTCACCAGGCAAGGGGACAGTTACCGGGGAGCTGTTTTTT.

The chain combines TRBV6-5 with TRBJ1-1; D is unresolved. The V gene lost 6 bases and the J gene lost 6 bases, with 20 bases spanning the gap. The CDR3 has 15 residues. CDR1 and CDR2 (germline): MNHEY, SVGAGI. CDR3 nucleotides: TGTGCCAGCAGGGCAGGTTCCGGCGAGGGCGCTGAAGCTTTCTTT. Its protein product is CASRAGSGEGAEAFF.

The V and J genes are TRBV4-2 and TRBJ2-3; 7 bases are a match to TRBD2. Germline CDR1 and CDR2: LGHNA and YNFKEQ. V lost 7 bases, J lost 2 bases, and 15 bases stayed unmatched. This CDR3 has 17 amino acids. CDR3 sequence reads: CASTEDGSGTYTDTQYF. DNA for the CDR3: TGTGCCAGCACCGAAGACGGAAGCGGGACCTACACAGATACGCAGTATTTT.

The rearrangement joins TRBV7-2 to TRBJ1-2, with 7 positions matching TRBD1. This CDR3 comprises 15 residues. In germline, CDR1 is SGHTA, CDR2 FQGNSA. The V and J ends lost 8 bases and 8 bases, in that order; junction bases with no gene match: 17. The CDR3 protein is CASQGTVNRGSGYTF. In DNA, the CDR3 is TGTGCCAGCCAAGGAACCGTAAACAGGGGTAGCGGCTACACCTTC.

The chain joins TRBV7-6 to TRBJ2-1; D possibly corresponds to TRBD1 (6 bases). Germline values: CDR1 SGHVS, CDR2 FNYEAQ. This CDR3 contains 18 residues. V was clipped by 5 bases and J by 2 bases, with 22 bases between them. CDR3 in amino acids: CASSQGPSPGQPYNEQFF. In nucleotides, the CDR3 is TGTGCCAGCAGCCAAGGTCCCTCCCCCGGACAGCCCTACAATGAGCAGTTCTTC.

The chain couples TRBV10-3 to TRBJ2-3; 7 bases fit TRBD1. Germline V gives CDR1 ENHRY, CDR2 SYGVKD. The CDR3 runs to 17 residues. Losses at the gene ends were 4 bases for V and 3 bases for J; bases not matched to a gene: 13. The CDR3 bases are TGTGCCATCAGTGGGGGGACAGTGCAGGGGGTTACAGATACGCAGTATTTT. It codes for CAISGGTVQGVTDTQYF.

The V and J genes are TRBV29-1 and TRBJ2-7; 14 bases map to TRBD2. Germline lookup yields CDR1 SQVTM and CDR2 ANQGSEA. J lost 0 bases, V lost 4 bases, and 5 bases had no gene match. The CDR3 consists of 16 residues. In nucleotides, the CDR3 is TGCAGCGTTGGGCTCGGGACTAGCGGGAGCTCCTACGAGCAGTACTTC. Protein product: CSVGLGTSGSSYEQYF.

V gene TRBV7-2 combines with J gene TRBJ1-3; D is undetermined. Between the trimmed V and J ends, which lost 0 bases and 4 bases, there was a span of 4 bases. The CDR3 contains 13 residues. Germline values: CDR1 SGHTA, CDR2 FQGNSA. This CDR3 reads CASSLARGNTIYF. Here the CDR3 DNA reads TGTGCCAGCAGCTTAGCTCGGGGAAACACCATATATTTT.

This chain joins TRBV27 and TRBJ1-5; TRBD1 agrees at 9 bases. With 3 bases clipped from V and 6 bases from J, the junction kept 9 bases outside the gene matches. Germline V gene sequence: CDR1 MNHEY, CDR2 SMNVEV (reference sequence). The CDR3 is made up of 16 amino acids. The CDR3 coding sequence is TGTGCCAGCAGTTTGACAGGGGGTGATTTTTCTCAGCCCCAGCATTTT. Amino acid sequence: CASSLTGGDFSQPQHF.

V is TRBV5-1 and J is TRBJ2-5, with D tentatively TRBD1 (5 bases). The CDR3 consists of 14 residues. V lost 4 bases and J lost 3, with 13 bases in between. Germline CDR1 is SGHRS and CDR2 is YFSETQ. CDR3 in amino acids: CASSHGLTEETQYF. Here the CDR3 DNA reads TGCGCCAGCAGCCACGGGTTGACAGAAGAGACCCAGTACTTC.

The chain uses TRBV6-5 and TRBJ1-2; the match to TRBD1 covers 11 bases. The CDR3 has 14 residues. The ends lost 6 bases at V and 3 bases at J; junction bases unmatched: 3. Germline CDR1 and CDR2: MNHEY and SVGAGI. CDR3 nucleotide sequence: TGTGCCAGCAGGGACAGGGGGCGAGACTATGGCTACACCTTC. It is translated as CASRDRGRDYGYTF.

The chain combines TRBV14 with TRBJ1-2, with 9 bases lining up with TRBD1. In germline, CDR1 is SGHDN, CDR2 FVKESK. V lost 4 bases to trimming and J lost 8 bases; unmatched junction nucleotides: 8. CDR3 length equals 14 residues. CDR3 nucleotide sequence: TGTGCCAGCAGCCTTACCGGGACAGGGAACGGCTACACCTTC. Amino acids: CASSLTGTGNGYTF.

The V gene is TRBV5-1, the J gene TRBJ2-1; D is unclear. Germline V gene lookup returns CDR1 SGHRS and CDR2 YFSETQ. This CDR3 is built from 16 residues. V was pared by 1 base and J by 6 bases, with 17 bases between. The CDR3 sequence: CASSLPGAVGPNEQFF. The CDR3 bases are TGCGCCAGCAGCTTGCCCGGCGCGGTCGGCCCCAATGAGCAGTTCTTC.

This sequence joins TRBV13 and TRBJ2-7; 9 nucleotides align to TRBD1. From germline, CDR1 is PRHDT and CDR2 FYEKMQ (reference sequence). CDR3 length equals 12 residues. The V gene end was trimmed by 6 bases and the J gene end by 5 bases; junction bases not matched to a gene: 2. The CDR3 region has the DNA TGTGCCAGCAGGGACAGGGGCCACGAGCAGTACTTC. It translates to CASRDRGHEQYF.